What follows are 2 T cell receptor beta chains derived from one specimen sequenced in a study of control samples from healthy donors and cancer patients (TCRdb year 2020). Libraries were prepared through the immunoSEQ multiplex PCR assay. The table comes from immuneACCESS by way of TCRdb, which keeps in-frame sequences with V and J called. Part of the clones is missing from these tables; in studies checked, under half for an unresolved V gene and the rest for unknown reasons. Here the sample has 100,000 or so clones; roughly 90% occur a single time. The ten largest clonotypes hold roughly 0.9% of the sample. Input material: blood. Every receptor here comes from a woman aged 30 to 39 in good health.

J is TRBJ2-1 and V is TRBV27, with D perhaps matching TRBD1 (5 bases). V dropped 5 bases and J dropped 8 bases, with 22 bases sitting between them. CDR3 length equals 16 residues. Per germline, CDR1 MNHEY and CDR2 SMNVEV (reference sequence). The CDR3 reads CASSADQIGAYDEQFF. The CDR3 DNA sequence: TGTGCCAGCAGTGCGGACCAGATTGGGGCGTATGATGAGCAGTTCTTC.

The CDR3 DNA reads TGTGCCAGCAGCGTGACAGGGGTTGTGGGCAATCAGCCCCAGCATTTT. Amino acids: CASSVTGVVGNQPQHF. The chain has TRBV5-8 and TRBJ1-5; 8 bases are a match to TRBD1. Germline CDR1 and CDR2: SGHTS and YDEGEE. Trimming at V came to 4 bases and at J to 2 bases, leaving 8 bases not matched to a gene. This CDR3 contains 16 residues.